Listed below are T cell receptor beta chains from one sample, sequenced in a study of T cell responses to AZD1222 COVID-19 vaccine. The table came from immunoSEQ multiplex PCR; TCRdb's copy has only in-frame clones and leaves some out. The table records around 180,000 clones, about nine tenths of them present only once. Sequencing was performed on peripheral blood, taken on day 0 of MenACWY control vaccination. All receptors come from an adult in good health. Each CDR3 is given with its conserved first and last residue. The D gene is left open where the match is weak. Only some rows state a clone size, as once, few, many or a class for expanded clones.

clone_size j_call v_call d_call cdr3_aa cdr3_nt
. TRBJ2-7 TRBV11-2 . CASSPNSYEQYF TGTGCCAGCAGCCCAAACTCCTACGAGCAGTACTTC
. TRBJ2-5 TRBV11-2 TRBD1 CASRITGGETQYF TGTGCCAGCAGGATCACAGGGGGGGAGACCCAGTACTTC
few TRBJ1-6 TRBV7-8 . CASSPYRGPYNSPLHF TGTGCCAGCAGCCCGTATCGGGGGCCCTATAATTCACCCCTCCACTTT
. TRBJ2-2 TRBV5-1 TRBD2 CASSLERGRSSGELFF TGCGCCAGCAGCTTGGAGCGGGGGCGGTCCTCCGGGGAGCTGTTTTTT
. TRBJ2-5 TRBV12-3/TRBV12-4 . CASSLAPETQYF TGTGCCAGCAGTTTAGCGCCCGAGACCCAGTACTTC
. TRBJ1-1 TRBV6-5 . CASSYGGPGIDFF TGTGCCAGCAGTTACGGGGGACCCGGAATAGATTTCTTT
. TRBJ1-2 TRBV19 . CASTNPKGETDF TGTGCCAGTACTAATCCCAAAGGGGAGACGGACTTC
. TRBJ2-3 TRBV28 . CASSDQTDTQYF TGTGCCAGCAGTGACCAGACAGATACGCAGTATTTT
. TRBJ2-4 TRBV10-2 . CASSEGGGRTLILAKNIQYF TGCGCCAGCAGTGAGGGTGGGGGCCGTACCCTTATACTAGCCAAAAACATTCAGTACTTC
. TRBJ2-3 TRBV10-3 . CAISEGGFGDTQYF TGTGCCATCAGTGAGGGGGGGTTCGGAGATACGCAGTATTTT
. TRBJ2-3 TRBV30 TRBD2 CAWSTTSGGDTQYF TGTGCCTGGAGTACTACTAGCGGGGGGGATACGCAGTATTTT
few TRBJ2-1 TRBV4-2 . CASSQAWAGSNNEQFF TGTGCCAGCAGCCAAGCGTGGGCGGGAAGTAACAATGAGCAGTTCTTC
once TRBJ1-1 TRBV19 . CASTRGDTEAFF TGTGCCAGTACTAGGGGCGACACTGAAGCTTTCTTT
. TRBJ2-2 TRBV28 TRBD2 CATSLPSGNTGELFF TGTGCCACCAGTTTGCCTAGCGGGAACACCGGGGAGCTGTTTTTT
. TRBJ1-4 TRBV2 . CASSPRTDNEKLFF TGTGCCAGCAGCCCTAGGACAGATAATGAAAAACTGTTTTTT
. TRBJ2-1 TRBV6-5 TRBD1 CASSYSGTGGWNEQFF TGTGCCAGCAGTTACTCCGGGACAGGGGGCTGGAATGAGCAGTTCTTC
. TRBJ1-1 TRBV28 . CASSSSINTEAFF .
. TRBJ2-3 TRBV12-3/TRBV12-4 . CASQCYPDTQYF TGTGCCAGCCAATGTTACCCAGATACGCAGTATTTT
. TRBJ2-1 TRBV24-1 TRBD1 CATARDRVWNEQFF TGTGCCACCGCCCGGGACAGGGTCTGGAATGAGCAGTTCTTC
. TRBJ2-7 TRBV27 . CASSSPSKGSSEQYF TGTGCCAGCAGTTCCCCCTCGAAAGGTTCCTCCGAGCAGTACTTC
. TRBJ2-1 TRBV19 TRBD2 CASSRRGGSSYNEQFF TGTGCCAGTAGTCGCCGCGGGGGTAGCTCCTACAATGAGCAGTTCTTC
. TRBJ1-1 TRBV7-6 . CASRHLGAEDTEAFF TGTGCCAGCAGGCACCTGGGAGCTGAAGACACTGAAGCTTTCTTT
. TRBJ2-7 TRBV3-1/TRBV3-2 . CASSRDRAGGEQYF TGTGCCAGCAGCCGAGACAGGGCCGGGGGGGAGCAGTACTTC
. TRBJ2-7 TRBV9 TRBD1 CASSAGTGTYEQYF TGTGCCAGCAGCGCCGGGACAGGGACCTACGAGCAGTACTTC
. TRBJ2-7 TRBV6-1 TRBD2 CASSEPAGGALNEQYF TGTGCCAGCAGTGAACCCGCCGGGGGGGCCTTGAACGAGCAGTACTTC
. TRBJ2-7 TRBV7-9 . CASSPRGPSYEQYF TGTGCCAGCTCTCCCCGGGGGCCCTCCTACGAGCAGTACTTC
once TRBJ2-3 TRBV24-1 . CATSDPRQTPPRGTDTQYF TGTGCCACCAGTGATCCACGACAGACACCTCCCCGGGGCACAGATACGCAGTATTTT
. TRBJ2-2 TRBV5-8 . CASSRPTSNTGELFF TGTGCCAGCAGCCGACCCACCTCGAACACCGGGGAGCTGTTTTTT
. TRBJ2-1 TRBV3-1/TRBV3-2 . CASSQDFGSYNEQFF TGTGCCAGCAGCCAAGACTTCGGCTCCTACAATGAGCAGTTCTTC
. TRBJ2-1 TRBV9 . CASSVGGGVNNEQFF TGTGCCAGCAGCGTAGGAGGCGGGGTTAACAATGAGCAGTTCTTC
. TRBJ2-1 TRBV7-2 . CASSLSGGAATDNEQFF TGTGCCAGCAGCTTAAGTGGTGGAGCGGCTACAGACAATGAGCAGTTCTTC
. TRBJ1-5 TRBV6-1 . CASSEASVNQPQHF TGTGCCAGCAGTGAAGCAAGTGTGAATCAGCCCCAGCATTTT
. TRBJ2-7 TRBV9 . CASSVVSGVGEQYF TGTGCCAGCAGCGTAGTTTCGGGGGTGGGAGAGCAGTACTTC
few TRBJ2-1 TRBV6-4 . CASSQLAEGANEQFF TGTGCCAGCAGTCAACTAGCGGAGGGGGCCAATGAGCAGTTCTTC
. TRBJ1-5 TRBV10-3 . CAISESGAGKQPQHF TGTGCCATCAGTGAGTCGGGGGCAGGGAAACAGCCCCAGCATTTT
once TRBJ2-1 TRBV12-3/TRBV12-4 . CASSLGGAEQFF TGTGCCAGCAGTCTGGGGGGAGCTGAGCAGTTCTTC
. TRBJ2-1 TRBV27 . CASSLFVGNEQFF TGTGCCAGCAGTTTATTTGTCGGCAATGAGCAGTTCTTC
. TRBJ2-7 TRBV12-3/TRBV12-4 . CASSFKVHEQYF TGTGCCAGCAGTTTCAAGGTCCACGAGCAGTACTTC
. TRBJ1-6 TRBV14 . CASSQELGELSPLHF TGTGCCAGCAGCCAAGAACTGGGGGAACTGTCACCCCTCCACTTT
. TRBJ1-4 TRBV28 TRBD1 CASSSRGGQVADEKLFF TGTGCCAGCAGCTCACGGGGTGGACAGGTAGCCGATGAAAAACTGTTTTTT
. TRBJ1-5 TRBV28 . CASSVLGQPQHF TGTGCCAGCAGCGTATTAGGACAGCCCCAGCATTTT
. TRBJ2-5 TRBV4-3 . CAKGRTQETQYF TGCGCCAAAGGACGGACCCAAGAGACCCAGTACTTC
. TRBJ1-2 TRBV29-1 . CSVVGAGGYTF TGCAGCGTTGTAGGAGCGGGGGGCTACACCTTC
few TRBJ1-5 TRBV30 TRBD1 CAWTSGQGVRQPQHF TGTGCCTGGACGTCCGGACAGGGGGTAAGGCAGCCCCAGCATTTT
. TRBJ2-3 TRBV6-1 . CASSEWSAGTDTQYF TGTGCCAGCAGTGAATGGAGTGCGGGCACAGATACGCAGTATTTT
. TRBJ1-2 TRBV7-9 . CASSSWTVYGYTF TGTGCCAGCAGCTCTTGGACGGTCTATGGCTACACCTTC
few TRBJ2-2 TRBV7-3 . CASSLSPVQHWPGELFF TGTGCCAGCAGCTTAAGTCCAGTACAGCATTGGCCCGGGGAGCTGTTTTTT
. TRBJ2-4 TRBV7-2 TRBD2 CASSLEGTSGAKNIQYF TGTGCCAGCAGCTTAGAGGGGACTAGCGGCGCCAAAAACATTCAGTACTTC
few TRBJ1-6 TRBV6-4 TRBD1 CASSPGGYNSPLHF TGTGCCAGCAGTCCAGGGGGATATAATTCACCCCTCCACTTT